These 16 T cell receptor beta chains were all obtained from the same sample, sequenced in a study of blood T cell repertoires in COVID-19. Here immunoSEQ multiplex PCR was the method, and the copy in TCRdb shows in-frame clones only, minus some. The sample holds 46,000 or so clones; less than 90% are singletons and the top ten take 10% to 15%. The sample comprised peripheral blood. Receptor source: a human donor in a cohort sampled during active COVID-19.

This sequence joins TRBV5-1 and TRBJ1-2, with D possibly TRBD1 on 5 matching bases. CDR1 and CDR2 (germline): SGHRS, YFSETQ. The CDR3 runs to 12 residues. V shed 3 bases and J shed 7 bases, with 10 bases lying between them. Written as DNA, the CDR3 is TGCGCCAGCAGCTCAGGACACGTTGGCTACACCTTC. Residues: CASSSGHVGYTF.

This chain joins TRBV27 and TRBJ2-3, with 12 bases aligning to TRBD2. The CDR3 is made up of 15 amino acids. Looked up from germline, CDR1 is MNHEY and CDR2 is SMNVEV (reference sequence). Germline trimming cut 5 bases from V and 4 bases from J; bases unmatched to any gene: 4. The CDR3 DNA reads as TGTGCCAGCAGTACATCTAGCGGGGGGGCAGATACGCAGTATTTT. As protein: CASSTSSGGADTQYF.

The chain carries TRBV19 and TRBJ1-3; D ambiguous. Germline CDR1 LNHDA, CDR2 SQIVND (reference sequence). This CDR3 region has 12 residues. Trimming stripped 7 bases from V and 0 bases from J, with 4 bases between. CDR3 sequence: CASTSSGNTIYF. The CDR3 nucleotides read TGTGCCAGTACATCCTCTGGAAACACCATATATTTT. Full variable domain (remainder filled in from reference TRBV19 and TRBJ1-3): DGGITQSPKYLFRKEGQNVTLSCEQNLNHDAMYWYRQDPGQGLRLIYYSQIVNDFQKGDIAEGYSVSREKKESFPLTVTSAQKNPTAFYLCASTSSGNTIYFGEGSWLTVV.

CDR3 nucleotide sequence: TGCAGTGCTAGCCATCGGTGGGAGCAGTACTTC. Protein: CSASHRWEQYF. V and J are TRBV20-1 and TRBJ2-7; D gene uncertain. The ends were cut back, 3 bases at V and 7 bases at J, with 10 bases in the middle. This CDR3 is built from 11 residues. Germline V gene lookup returns CDR1 DFQATT and CDR2 SNEGSKA (reference sequence).

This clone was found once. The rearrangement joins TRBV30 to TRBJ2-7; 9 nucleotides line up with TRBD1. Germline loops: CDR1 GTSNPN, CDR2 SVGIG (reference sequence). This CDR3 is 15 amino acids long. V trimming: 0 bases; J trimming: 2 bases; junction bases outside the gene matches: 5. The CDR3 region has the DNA TGTGCCTGGAGTGTCGGGACAGGGATAACCTACGAGCAGTACTTC. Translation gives CAWSVGTGITYEQYF.

The CDR3 here is CASADSSYEQYF. The CDR3 nucleotides are TGTGCCAGCGCGGACAGCTCCTACGAGCAGTACTTC. V is TRBV18 and J is TRBJ2-7; D may be TRBD1 (6 bases). V lost 8 bases, J lost 0 bases, and 8 bases lay in between. This CDR3 is 12 amino acids long. Germline loops: CDR1 KGHSH, CDR2 LQKENI.

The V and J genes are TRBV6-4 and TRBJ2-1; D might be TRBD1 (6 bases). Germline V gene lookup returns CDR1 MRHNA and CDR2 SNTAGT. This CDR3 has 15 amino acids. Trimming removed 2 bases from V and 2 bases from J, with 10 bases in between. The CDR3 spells CASSDMSGAYNEQFF. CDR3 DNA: TGTGCCAGCAGTGACATGTCAGGGGCCTACAATGAGCAGTTCTTC.

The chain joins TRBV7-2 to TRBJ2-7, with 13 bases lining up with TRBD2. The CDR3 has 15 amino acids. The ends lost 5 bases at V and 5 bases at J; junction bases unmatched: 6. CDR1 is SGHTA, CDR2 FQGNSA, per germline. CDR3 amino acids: CASSPGLAGVHEQYF. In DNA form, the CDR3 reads TGTGCCAGCAGCCCCGGACTAGCGGGGGTACACGAGCAGTACTTC. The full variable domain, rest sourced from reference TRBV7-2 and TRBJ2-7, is GAGVSQSPSNKVTEKGKDVELRCDPISGHTALYWYRQSLGQGLEFLIYFQGNSAPDKSGLPSDRFSAERTGGSVSTLTIQRTQQEDSAVYLCASSPGLAGVHEQYFGPGTRLTVT.

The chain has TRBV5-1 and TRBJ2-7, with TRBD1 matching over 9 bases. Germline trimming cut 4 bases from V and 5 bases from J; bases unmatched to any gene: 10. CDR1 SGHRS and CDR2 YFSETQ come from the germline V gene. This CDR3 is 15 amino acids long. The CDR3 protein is CASSALGTGINEQYF. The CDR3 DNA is TGCGCCAGCAGCGCTTTAGGGACAGGGATCAACGAGCAGTACTTC.

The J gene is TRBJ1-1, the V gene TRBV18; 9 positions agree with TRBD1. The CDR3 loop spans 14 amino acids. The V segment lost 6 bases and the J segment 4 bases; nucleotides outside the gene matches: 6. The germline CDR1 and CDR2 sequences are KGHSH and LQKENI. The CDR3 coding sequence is TGTGCCAGCTCGGGACAGGGAATTGTCACTGAAGCTTTCTTT. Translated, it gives CASSGQGIVTEAFF.

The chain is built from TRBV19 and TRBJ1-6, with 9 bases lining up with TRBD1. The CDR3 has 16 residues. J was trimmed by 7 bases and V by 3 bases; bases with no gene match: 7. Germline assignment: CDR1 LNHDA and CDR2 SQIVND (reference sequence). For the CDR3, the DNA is TGTGCCAGTAGTATCCGCGGGACAGGGCAAAATTCACCCCTCCACTTT. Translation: CASSIRGTGQNSPLHF.

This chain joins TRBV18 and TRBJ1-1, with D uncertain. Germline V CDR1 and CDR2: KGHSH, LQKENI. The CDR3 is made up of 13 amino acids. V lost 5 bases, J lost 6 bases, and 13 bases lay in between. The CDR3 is CASSEEISAEAFF. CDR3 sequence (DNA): TGTGCCAGCTCAGAAGAAATTTCGGCTGAAGCTTTCTTT.

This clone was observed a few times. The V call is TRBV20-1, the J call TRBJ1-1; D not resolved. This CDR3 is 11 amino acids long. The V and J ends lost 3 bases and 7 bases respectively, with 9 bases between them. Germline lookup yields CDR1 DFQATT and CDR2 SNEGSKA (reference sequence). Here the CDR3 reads CSARAVIEAFF. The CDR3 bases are TGCAGTGCTAGGGCAGTTATTGAAGCTTTCTTT.

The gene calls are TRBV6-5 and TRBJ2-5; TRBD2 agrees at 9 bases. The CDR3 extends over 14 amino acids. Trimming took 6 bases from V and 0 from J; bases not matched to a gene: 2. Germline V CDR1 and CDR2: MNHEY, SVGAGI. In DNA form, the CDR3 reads TGTGCCAGCAGGTCTAGCGGGAACCAAGAGACCCAGTACTTC. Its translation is CASRSSGNQETQYF.

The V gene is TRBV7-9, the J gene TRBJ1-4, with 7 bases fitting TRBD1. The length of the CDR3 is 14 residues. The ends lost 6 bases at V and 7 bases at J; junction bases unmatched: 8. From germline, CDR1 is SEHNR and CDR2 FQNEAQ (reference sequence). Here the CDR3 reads CASRASGTAEKLFF. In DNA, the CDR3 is TGTGCCAGCAGAGCTTCCGGGACAGCTGAAAAACTGTTTTTT.

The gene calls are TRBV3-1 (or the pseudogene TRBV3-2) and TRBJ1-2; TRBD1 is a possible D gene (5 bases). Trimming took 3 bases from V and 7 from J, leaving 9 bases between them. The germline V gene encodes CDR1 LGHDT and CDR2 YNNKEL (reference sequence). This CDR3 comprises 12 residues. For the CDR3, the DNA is TGTGCCAGCAGCCACCGACAGAGTGGCTACACCTTC. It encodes CASSHRQSGYTF.